These 23 T cell receptor beta chains originate from one sample sequenced in a study of OX40 agonist ivuxolimab in advanced cancers. TCRdb keeps only in-frame clones here, not all; method: immunoSEQ multiplex PCR. The sample records 75,000 to 80,000 clones, over 75% being singletons. The source was CD4+ or CD8+ T cells sorted from blood, collected in a trial of the OX40 agonist ivuxolimab. These receptors all come from an adult with an advanced solid tumor such as melanoma, head and neck, liver or kidney cancer.

The CDR3 sequence: CASSYSRGIEETQYF. The CDR3 DNA reads TGTGCCAGCAGTTACTCGAGGGGGATCGAAGAGACCCAGTACTTC. The chain has TRBV6-5 and TRBJ2-5; D possibly corresponds to TRBD1 (6 bases). CDR3 size: 15 residues. The germline gives CDR1 MNHEY, CDR2 SVGAGI. The V and J ends lost 0 bases and 3 bases respectively, with 11 bases between them.

The rearrangement joins TRBV2 to TRBJ1-5; 9 nucleotides agree with TRBD1. The CDR3 extends over 15 amino acids. Per germline, CDR1 SNHLY and CDR2 FYNNEI. The J segment lost 4 bases and the V segment lost 2 bases, leaving 3 bases of the junction unmatched. CDR3 amino acids: CASSERTGVNQPQHF. In nucleotides, the CDR3 is TGTGCCAGCAGTGAAAGGACAGGGGTGAATCAGCCCCAGCATTTT.

The chain carries TRBV5-1 and TRBJ2-7, with a weak D call TRBD1 (7 bases). CDR3 length equals 13 residues. Germline CDR1 and CDR2: SGHRS and YFSETQ. The V and J ends lost 1 base and 3 bases respectively, with 8 bases between them. CDR3 sequence (DNA): TGCGCCAGCAGCTTGCAGGGGGGCTACGAGCAGTACTTC. This codes for CASSLQGGYEQYF.

This clone was detected only a few times. The V gene is TRBV10-3, the J gene TRBJ1-1; D is uncertain. In germline, CDR1 is ENHRY, CDR2 SYGVKD. Trimming shortened V by 11 bases and J by 4 bases, and 11 bases separated the two germline ends. The CDR3 loop spans 11 amino acids. The CDR3 sequence is CAVGPLTEAFF. The CDR3 nucleotides are TGTGCCGTTGGCCCTCTCACTGAAGCTTTCTTT.

On this clone itself: Sequence at one end of the junction differs from germline and may be a read error. The chain recombines TRBV7-7 with TRBJ1-1; a possible D gene is TRBD1 (5 bases). CDR1 is SSHAT, CDR2 FNYEAQ, per germline (reference sequence). The CDR3 runs 13 residues. CDR3 protein: CASSPGWGTEAFF. The CDR3 DNA is TGTGCTAGCAGCCCAGGGTGGGGGACTGAAGCTTTCTTT.

The chain joins TRBV10-2 to TRBJ1-2; no clear D. CDR3 length: 16 residues. Germline loops: CDR1 WSHSY, CDR2 SAAADI. V was cut by 0 bases and J by 0 bases, with 11 bases left in between. CDR3 protein: CASSESGTASNYGYTF. CDR3 nucleotide sequence: TGCGCCAGCAGTGAGTCGGGAACAGCCTCTAACTATGGCTACACCTTC.

The rearrangement links TRBV18 to TRBJ2-1, with 8 bases matching TRBD2. Germline-derived CDR1 and CDR2 are KGHSH and LQKENI. V dropped 0 bases and J dropped 4; count of bases not matched to a gene: 5. The CDR3 extends over 16 amino acids. CDR3 region: CASSPPAGGAYNEQFF. In nucleotides, the CDR3 is TGTGCCAGCTCACCACCGGCGGGGGGAGCTTACAATGAGCAGTTCTTC.

This chain joins TRBV12-5 and TRBJ2-7, with TRBD1 matching 7 bases. The V gene's germline CDR1 is LGHNT and CDR2 FRNRAP. This CDR3 is built from 16 residues. V was pared by 4 bases and J by 4 bases, with 13 bases of the junction left unmatched. In nucleotides, the CDR3 is TGTGCTAGTGGTTCAGGACAGACAGGGTCTAGGTACGAGCAGTACTTC. Residues: CASGSGQTGSRYEQYF.

This clone was picked up a small number of times. Other DNA sequences in this sample translate to the same CDR3. The gene calls are TRBV9 and TRBJ1-3; 7 positions match TRBD1. With 3 bases clipped from V and 2 bases from J, the junction kept 2 bases outside the gene matches. Germline lookup yields CDR1 SGDLS and CDR2 YYNGEE. The CDR3 has 14 amino acids. CDR3 DNA sequence: TGTGCCAGCAGCGGAGGGGGCCCTGGAAACACCATATATTTT. Translated: CASSGGGPGNTIYF.

The rearrangement uses TRBV6-4 and TRBJ2-3, with TRBD1 matching over 9 bases. Trimming at V came to 5 bases and at J to 6 bases, leaving 6 bases not matched to a gene. Germline V lookup: CDR1 MRHNA, CDR2 SNTAGT. CDR3 size: 14 residues. CDR3 protein: CASSTTTGGDTQYF. CDR3 DNA sequence: TGTGCCAGCAGTACAACGACAGGGGGGGATACGCAGTATTTT.

This chain connects TRBV28 to TRBJ1-3; no reliable D call. Germline CDR1 and CDR2: MDHEN and SYDVKM. The CDR3 has 14 residues. With 5 bases removed from V and 3 bases from J, the gap between germline ends came to 11 bases. CDR3 nucleotide sequence: TGTGCCAGCAGTCTCGGAGAATATGGAAACACCATATATTTT. Protein: CASSLGEYGNTIYF.

This clone showed up just once. This rearrangement joins TRBV30 to TRBJ2-4; 7 bases match TRBD1. Germline assignment: CDR1 GTSNPN and CDR2 SVGIG (reference sequence). The J segment lost 1 base and the V segment lost 0 bases, leaving 3 bases of the junction unmatched. CDR3 size: 15 residues. The CDR3 loop reads CAWSVKGAAKNIQYF. The CDR3 nucleotides are TGTGCCTGGAGTGTAAAGGGGGCGGCCAAAAACATTCAGTACTTC.

In regard to this clone: Other DNA sequences within the sample encode an identical CDR3. The rearrangement uses TRBV19 and TRBJ1-5; D perhaps matches TRBD1 (5 bases). V lost 0 bases and J 6 bases, leaving 6 bases between the germline ends. The CDR3 has 13 residues. Germline-derived CDR1 and CDR2 are LNHDA and SQIVND (reference sequence). CDR3 loop: CASSIDRVQPQHF. CDR3 DNA sequence: TGTGCCAGTAGTATAGACAGGGTTCAGCCCCAGCATTTT.

CDR3 nucleotide sequence: TGTGCCAGTAGTATTCCGTCAGGGCAGAACTATGGCTACACCTTC. Protein sequence: CASSIPSGQNYGYTF. The chain recombines TRBV19 with TRBJ1-2; TRBD1 might be the D (5 bases). The CDR3 has 15 residues. Trimming removed 3 bases at V and 2 bases at J, with 13 bases between. Germline V CDR1 and CDR2: LNHDA, SQIVND (reference sequence).

The rearrangement links TRBV27 to TRBJ1-2; the D gene is possibly TRBD1 (6 bases). V lost 2 bases, J lost 5 bases, and 15 bases lay in between. Germline V gene lookup returns CDR1 MNHEY and CDR2 SMNVEV (reference sequence). This CDR3 has 15 amino acids. DNA for the CDR3: TGTGCCAGCAGTTTACGGCCGGGGGCAGGGTATGGCTACACCTTC. Its protein product is CASSLRPGAGYGYTF.

The genes are TRBV27 and TRBJ2-7, with D possibly TRBD2 on 5 matching bases. Per the germline V gene, CDR1 is MNHEY and CDR2 is SMNVEV (reference sequence). V lost 5 bases, J lost 0 bases, and 17 bases lay in between. The CDR3 is 16 amino acids. The CDR3 sequence is CASSPLGRASSYEQYF. The CDR3 DNA reads TGTGCCAGCAGTCCACTCGGGCGGGCCAGCTCCTACGAGCAGTACTTC.

This clone has a single count. The genes are TRBV27 and TRBJ2-7; tentatively, D is TRBD1 (7 bases). Trimming left V 2 bases short and J 0 bases short, with 17 bases between. Germline CDR1 is MNHEY and CDR2 is SMNVEV (reference sequence). The CDR3 contains 17 residues. The CDR3 protein is CASSLMFRRGRSYEQYF. The CDR3 bases are TGTGCCAGCAGTTTAATGTTCAGGAGGGGGCGCTCCTACGAGCAGTACTTC.

This clone was recorded only once. The chain employs TRBV4-2 and TRBJ1-1; no firm D call. The CDR3 totals 13 residues. Trimming stripped 2 bases from V and 8 bases from J, with 12 bases between. Germline V gene sequence: CDR1 LGHNA, CDR2 YNFKEQ. CDR3 loop: CASSQPGPQEAFF. In nucleotides, the CDR3 is TGTGCCAGCAGCCAACCGGGCCCCCAGGAAGCTTTCTTT.

DNA of the CDR3: TGTGCCAGCAGTTTCGGGGGGACGGATCAGCCCCAGCATTTT. It specifies CASSFGGTDQPQHF. This rearrangement joins TRBV27 to TRBJ1-5; maybe TRBD1 (5 bases). The CDR3 totals 14 residues. With 3 bases removed from V and 5 bases from J, the gap between germline ends came to 11 bases. Germline V gene sequence: CDR1 MNHEY, CDR2 SMNVEV (reference sequence).

The CDR3 loop reads CASSYSRGGPYGYTF. The CDR3 bases are TGTGCCAGCAGTTACTCGCGCGGCGGCCCCTATGGCTACACCTTC. The rearrangement joins TRBV6-5 to TRBJ1-2, with unresolved D. Germline-derived CDR1 and CDR2 are MNHEY and SVGAGI. The CDR3 has 15 residues. V was shortened by 0 bases and J by 4 bases, with 12 bases between the two germline ends.

The chain has TRBV7-3 and TRBJ2-1; 7 nucleotides agree with TRBD2. CDR3 length: 15 residues. After removal of 4 bases from V and 2 bases from J, the junction contained 5 bases not matched to a gene. Germline V gene data show CDR1 as SGHTA and CDR2 as FQGTGA. The CDR3 DNA is TGTGCCAGCAGCTCCCTCGCGGGAGCCTACAATGAGCAGTTCTTC. The encoded protein is CASSSLAGAYNEQFF.

This chain uses TRBV27 with TRBJ2-7; D not certain. CDR3 length: 16 residues. Germline assignment: CDR1 MNHEY and CDR2 SMNVEV (reference sequence). Trimming stripped 0 bases from V and 1 base from J, with 13 bases between. The CDR3 coding sequence is TGTGCCAGCAGTTTATCGATCAGCCTAGTTTCCTACGAGCAGTACTTC. This gives the protein CASSLSISLVSYEQYF.

The gene calls are TRBV19 and TRBJ2-3, with TRBD1 matching 7 bases. Germline values: CDR1 LNHDA, CDR2 SQIVND (reference sequence). Trimming took 6 bases from V and 1 from J; bases not matched to a gene: 13. The CDR3 totals 17 residues. Written as DNA, the CDR3 is TGTGCCAGTAGCCCAGGTGTGAAGGGGGCGGGCACAGATACGCAGTATTTT. Translation gives CASSPGVKGAGTDTQYF.